Presented here are 3 T cell receptor beta chains from one specimen sequenced in a study of T cell repertoires in aging, cancer and after chemotherapy. Peripheral blood genomic DNA, not sorted cells or RNA, was the template. A mixed TRB-A/B primer pool amplified rearranged TRB by multiplex touch-down PCR. TCRdb reanalysed the multiplex PCR reads using MiXCR and keeps one entry per CDR3 protein. The sample has about 12,000 distinct CDR3 sequences; around 30% are singletons. What was sequenced was blood. The receptors here all came from a human donor with a blood cancer.

By share, this clonotype ranks as medium-sized. The rearrangement uses TRBV6-1 and TRBJ2-3; a possible D gene is TRBD1 (5 bases). Trimming took 6 bases from V and 0 from J, leaving 16 bases between them. Germline V lookup: CDR1 MNHNS, CDR2 SASEGT. This CDR3 spans 16 amino acids. CDR3 sequence reads: CASSERIGASTDTQYF. The CDR3 coding sequence is TGTGCCAGCAGCGAAAGAATAGGGGCGAGCACAGATACGCAGTATTTT.

This clonotype was recorded at least ten times. The V call is TRBV5-6, the J call TRBJ2-3, with 12 bases that match TRBD2. The CDR3 has 14 amino acids. The germline V gene has CDR1 SGHDT and CDR2 YYEEEE. J lost 8 bases, V lost 4 bases, and 5 bases had no gene match. CDR3 nucleotide sequence: TGTGCCAGCAGCCTTCTAGCGGGAGGGGGTACGCAGTATTTT. This translates into CASSLLAGGGTQYF.

The V and J genes are TRBV6-1 and TRBJ2-7; D may correspond to TRBD1 or TRBD2 (5 bases each). The CDR3 is made up of 15 amino acids. Trimming cost V 2 bases and J 4 bases, with 15 bases left between them. CDR1 MNHNS and CDR2 SASEGT come from the germline V gene. The CDR3 DNA sequence: TGTGCCAGCAGTGAAAAGGCTGCCGGGGCTTACGAGCAGTACTTC. Translating it yields CASSEKAAGAYEQYF.